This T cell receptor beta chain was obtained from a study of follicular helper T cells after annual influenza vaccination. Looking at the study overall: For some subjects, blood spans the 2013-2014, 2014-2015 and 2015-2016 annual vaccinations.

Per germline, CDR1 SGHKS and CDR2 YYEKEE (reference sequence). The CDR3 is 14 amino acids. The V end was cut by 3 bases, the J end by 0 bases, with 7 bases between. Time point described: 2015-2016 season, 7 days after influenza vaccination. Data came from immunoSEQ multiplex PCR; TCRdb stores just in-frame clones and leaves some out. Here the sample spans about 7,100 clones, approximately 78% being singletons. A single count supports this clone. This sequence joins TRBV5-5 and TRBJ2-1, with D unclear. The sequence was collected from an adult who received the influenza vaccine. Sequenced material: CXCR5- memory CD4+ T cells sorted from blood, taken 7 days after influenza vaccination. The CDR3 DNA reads TGTGCCAGCAGCTCCCCCCCCTCCTACAATGAGCAGTTCTTC. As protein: CASSSPPSYNEQFF.